Listed here are 18 T cell receptor beta chains from one sample, sequenced in a study of CD8+ T cells in alopecia areata. This sample's treatment: oral pan-JAK inhibitor, 5-10 mg twice daily. Extracted RNA was reverse transcribed, and the resulting cDNA served as sequencing template. The method was immunoSEQ multiplex PCR; TCRdb's version includes in-frame clones alone and lacks a portion of them. The sample yields some 180,000 clones, 40% to 65% seen once. The material was CD8+ T cells sorted from blood, obtained at week 24, from a patient treated with tofacitinib. The receptors were gathered from a human donor with alopecia areata.

This chain connects TRBV15 to TRBJ2-1; D call uncertain. From germline, CDR1 is LNHNV and CDR2 YYDKDF (reference sequence). Trimming took 4 bases from V and 6 from J, leaving 7 bases between them. CDR3 length: 12 residues. In DNA form, the CDR3 reads TGTGCCACCAGCACTGGGCGCAATGAGCAGTTCTTC. It specifies CATSTGRNEQFF. The whole variable domain, filled in from reference TRBV15 and TRBJ2-1, reads DAMVIQNPRYQVTQFGKPVTLSCSQTLNHNVMYWYQQKSSQAPKLLFHYYDKDFNNEADTPDNFQSRRPNTSFCFLDIRSPGLGDTAMYLCATSTGRNEQFFGPGTRLTVL.

V usage is TRBV29-1 and J usage is TRBJ1-5; possibly TRBD1 for D (5 bases). With 0 bases removed from V and 4 bases from J, the gap between germline ends came to 7 bases. Looked up from germline, CDR1 is SQVTM and CDR2 is ANQGSEA. The CDR3 is 13 amino acids. The CDR3 here is CSVEEDSNQPQHF. In DNA form, the CDR3 reads TGCAGCGTTGAAGAAGACAGTAATCAGCCCCAGCATTTT.

This clone has a handful of counts. V and J are TRBV13 and TRBJ2-2, with a possible D match to TRBD1 (5 bases). V lost 1 base to trimming and J lost 1 base, with 16 bases between them. The CDR3 has 18 residues. Germline V gives CDR1 PRHDT, CDR2 FYEKMQ (reference sequence). CDR3 DNA: TGTGCCAGCAGCTTAGACCCCCCAGGGATCCAGAACACCGGGGAGCTGTTTTTT. It is translated as CASSLDPPGIQNTGELFF.

The rearrangement joins TRBV7-3 to TRBJ1-1; D is unclear. The V end was cut by 2 bases, the J end by 1 base, with 8 bases between. Germline CDR1 reads SGHTA; CDR2 reads FQGTGA. CDR3 size: 14 residues. For the CDR3, the DNA is TGTGCCAGCAGCTTAGGAGGAGGGAACACTGAAGCTTTCTTT. Protein sequence: CASSLGGGNTEAFF.

The chain is built from TRBV30 and TRBJ1-4; the match to TRBD1 covers 8 bases. The CDR3 extends over 13 amino acids. Germline trimming cut 4 bases from V and 8 bases from J; bases unmatched to any gene: 6. Germline assignment: CDR1 GTSNPN and CDR2 SVGIG (reference sequence). The CDR3 bases are TGTGCCTGGACGAGGACAGGGCGGGAAAAACTGTTTTTT. Its translation: CAWTRTGREKLFF.

This clone was seen more than once but under ten times. V and J are TRBV6-1 and TRBJ2-3; 8 bases are shared with TRBD2. Trimming at V came to 3 bases and at J to 1 base, leaving 0 bases not matched to a gene. The CDR3 totals 14 residues. CDR1 MNHNS and CDR2 SASEGT come from the germline V gene. CDR3 nucleotide sequence: TGTGCCAGCAGTGAGCGGGGGGGCACAGATACGCAGTATTTT. Translating it yields CASSERGGTDTQYF.

V usage is TRBV9 and J usage is TRBJ1-1, with 8 bases aligning to TRBD1. Germline CDR1 and CDR2: SGDLS and YYNGEE. V was pared by 4 bases and J by 5 bases, with 4 bases of the junction left unmatched. The CDR3 is 13 amino acids. The DNA of the CDR3 is TGTGCCAGCAGCACAGGACAGGGTACTGAAGCTTTCTTT. Translating gives CASSTGQGTEAFF. Using reference TRBV9 and TRBJ1-1 for the parts outside the CDR3, the full variable domain is DSGVTQTPKHLITATGQRVTLRCSPRSGDLSVYWYQQSLDQGLQFLIQYYNGEERAKGNILERFSAQQFPDLHSELNLSSLELGDSALYFCASSTGQGTEAFFGQGTRLTVV.

This clone came up a few times. Its ends do not fully match the called genes, so a read error is possible. This CDR3 reads CASSLAKGPGLAF. DNA for the CDR3: TGCGCCAGCAGCTTGGCCAAGGGTCCCGGTCTAGCATTC. The chain carries TRBV5-1 and TRBJ2-7; tentatively, D is TRBD2 (5 bases). The V gene's germline CDR1 is SGHRS and CDR2 YFSETQ. This CDR3 contains 13 residues.

This chain connects TRBV12-5 to TRBJ1-4; possibly TRBD1 for D (5 bases). CDR1 is LGHNT and CDR2 is FRNRAP in the germline V gene. The V end lost 5 bases, the J end lost 8 bases, and 21 bases lay between the germline ends. The CDR3 totals 16 residues. CDR3 DNA: TGTGCTAGTGGTGACGGTATTGCCGGGACCCAGGAAAAACTGTTTTTT. Its protein product is CASGDGIAGTQEKLFF.

This chain joins TRBV13 and TRBJ1-1; TRBD1 might be the D (5 bases). Germline V gene data show CDR1 as PRHDT and CDR2 as FYEKMQ (reference sequence). This CDR3 region has 13 residues. V lost 5 bases and J lost 2, with 9 bases in between. The DNA for the CDR3 is TGTGCCAGCAGCCAGACAGCTAACACTGAAGCTTTCTTT. Translated, it gives CASSQTANTEAFF.

This clone is a singleton in its sample. The chain couples TRBV25-1 to TRBJ2-1; D not resolved. Germline V lookup: CDR1 MGHDK, CDR2 SYGVNS. Trimming left V 3 bases short and J 10 bases short, with 7 bases between. CDR3 length: 11 amino acids. CDR3 amino acids: CASSEGREQFF. The DNA of the CDR3 is TGTGCCAGCAGTGAGGGTAGGGAGCAGTTCTTC.

This clone showed up just a few times. The junction departs from the called germline gene at one end, perhaps through a read error. The same CDR3 is also encoded by other DNA sequences in this sample. The CDR3 DNA follows: TGCAGCGTGGAAGACACTGAAGCTTTCTTT. Amino acid sequence: CSVEDTEAFF. The rearrangement joins TRBV29-1 to TRBJ1-1; no definite D call. The CDR3 spans 10 residues. Germline lookup yields CDR1 SQVTM and CDR2 ANQGSEA. Together with reference TRBV29-1 and TRBJ1-1, the CDR3 gives the full variable domain: SAVISQKPSRDICQRGTSLTIQCQVDSQVTMMFWYRQQPGQSLTLIATANQGSEATYESGFVIDKFPISRPNLTFSTLTVSNMSPEDSSIYLCSVEDTEAFFGQGTRLTVV.

The chain joins TRBV6-5 to TRBJ2-1; TRBD2 matches 12 bases. CDR3 length: 15 amino acids. CDR1 is MNHEY and CDR2 is SVGAGI in the germline V gene. The junction had 6 bases not matched to a gene; V was cut back by 3 bases and J by 9 bases. This CDR3 reads CASSYTLAGGGEQFF. CDR3 nucleotides: TGTGCCAGCAGTTATACACTAGCGGGGGGCGGTGAGCAGTTCTTC.

This chain joins TRBV5-6 and TRBJ2-7; tentative D call: TRBD1 (5 bases). CDR3 length equals 14 residues. The V gene's germline CDR1 is SGHDT and CDR2 YYEEEE. V lost 1 base and J 0 bases, leaving 8 bases between the germline ends. The CDR3 sequence is CASSLSQGSYEQYF. The CDR3 DNA follows: TGTGCCAGCAGCTTGAGTCAGGGCTCCTACGAGCAGTACTTC.

The chain links TRBV7-8 to TRBJ2-5, with 13 bases matching TRBD2. This CDR3 region has 16 residues. J was trimmed by 5 bases and V by 5 bases; bases with no gene match: 8. Germline V CDR1 and CDR2: SGHVS, FQNEAQ. This CDR3 reads CASSPGLAGVGETQYF. Here the CDR3 DNA reads TGTGCCAGCAGCCCAGGACTAGCGGGGGTAGGGGAGACCCAGTACTTC.

The chain uses TRBV6-1 and TRBJ1-6; no clear D gene. Trimming took off 3 bases at V and 8 bases at J, with 8 bases between the two ends. The CDR3 totals 13 residues. CDR1 MNHNS and CDR2 SASEGT come from the germline V gene. The CDR3 loop reads CASSDRPYSPLHF. In DNA, the CDR3 is TGTGCCAGCAGTGACAGACCATATTCACCCCTCCACTTT.

This clone was picked up a small number of times. This chain connects TRBV29-1 to TRBJ2-7, with 8 bases lining up with TRBD1. The junction had 13 bases not matched to a gene; V was cut back by 7 bases and J by 2 bases. This CDR3 has 15 residues. The germline gives CDR1 SQVTM, CDR2 ANQGSEA. CDR3 in amino acids: CSARTDPGQAYEQYF. The CDR3 DNA reads as TGCAGCGCCCGTACAGACCCGGGACAGGCCTACGAGCAGTACTTC.

This clone appeared a few times. The chain couples TRBV7-9 to TRBJ1-5; D gene uncertain. The CDR3 has 18 amino acids. Trimming removed 1 base at V and 2 bases at J, with 18 bases between. CDR1 is SEHNR, CDR2 FQNEAQ, per germline (reference sequence). The CDR3 spells CASSLGPEETSGNQPQHF. The CDR3 DNA reads TGTGCCAGCAGCTTAGGGCCCGAGGAGACTTCGGGCAATCAGCCCCAGCATTTT.